This section outlines one T cell receptor (beta chain) sequence together with its context. It was CD45RO-negative cells, positively selected for CCR7, that made up naive CD8 cells, with terminally differentiated effector memory CD45RA+ cells excluded. The sample is drawn from a study of shared clonotypes between healthy human individuals. Germline V CDR1 and CDR2: SGHNT, YYREEE (reference sequence). J lost 6 bases, V lost 4 bases, and 10 bases had no gene match. The CDR3 is made up of 14 amino acids. The method was immunoSEQ multiplex PCR; TCRdb's version includes in-frame clones alone and lacks a portion of them. The sample includes 1.5 million to 2.5 million clones, about 95% of them seen just once.

Sequenced sample: naive CD8+ T cells sorted from blood. The V and J genes are TRBV5-4 and TRBJ2-7; 7 nucleotides agree with TRBD1. This clonotype originated in a man aged 18 to 29 in good health. CDR3 in amino acids: CASSPGQTTLEQYF. The CDR3 bases are TGTGCCAGCAGCCCGGGACAGACCACTCTCGAGCAGTACTTC.